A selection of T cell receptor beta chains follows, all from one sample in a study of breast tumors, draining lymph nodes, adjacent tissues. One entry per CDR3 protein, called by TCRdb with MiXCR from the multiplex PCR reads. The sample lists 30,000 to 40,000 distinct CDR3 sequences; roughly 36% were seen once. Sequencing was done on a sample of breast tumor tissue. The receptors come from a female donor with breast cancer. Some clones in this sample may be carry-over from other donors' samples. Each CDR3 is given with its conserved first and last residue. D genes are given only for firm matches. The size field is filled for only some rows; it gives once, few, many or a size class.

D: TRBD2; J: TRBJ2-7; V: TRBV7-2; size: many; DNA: TGTGCCAGCAGCTCTCGGACTAGCGGGAGTACCTACGAGCAGTACTTC; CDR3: CASSSRTSGSTYEQYF
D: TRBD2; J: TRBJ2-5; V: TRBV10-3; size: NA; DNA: TGTGCCATCAGGACTAGCGGGAGGGAGGCCCAGTACTTC; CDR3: CAIRTSGREAQYF
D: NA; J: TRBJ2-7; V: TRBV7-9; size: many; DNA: TGTGCCAGCAGCCACGACGGAACCCAGTACTTC; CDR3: CASSHDGTQYF
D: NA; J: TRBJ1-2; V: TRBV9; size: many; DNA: TGTGCCAGCAGCGATCAGGGTTGGGGCTACACCTTC; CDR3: CASSDQGWGYTF
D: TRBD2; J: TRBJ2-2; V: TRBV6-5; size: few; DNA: TGTGCCAGCAGACTAGCGGGCGTTTCGAACACCGGGGAGCTGTTTTTT; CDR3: CASRLAGVSNTGELFF
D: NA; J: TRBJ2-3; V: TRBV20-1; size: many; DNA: TGCAGTGCTAGATATTATGGGAGGGGGACTTCAGATACGCAGTATTTT; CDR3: CSARYYGRGTSDTQYF
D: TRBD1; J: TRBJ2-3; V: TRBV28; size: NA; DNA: TGTGCCAGCAGTTTGCTGGACAGGGACACAGATACGCAGTATTTT; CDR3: CASSLLDRDTDTQYF
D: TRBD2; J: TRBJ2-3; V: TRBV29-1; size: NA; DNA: TGCAGCGTTGCTAGCGGACCCACAGATACGCAGTATTTT; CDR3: CSVASGPTDTQYF
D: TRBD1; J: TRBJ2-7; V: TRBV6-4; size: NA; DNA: TGTGCCAGCGGTCGGGACAGGGGGCTTAAGGAGCAGTACTTC; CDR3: CASGRDRGLKEQYF
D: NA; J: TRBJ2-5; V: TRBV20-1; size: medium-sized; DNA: TGCAGTGCTAGAGATCTGTACCAAGAGACCCAGTACTTC; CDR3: CSARDLYQETQYF
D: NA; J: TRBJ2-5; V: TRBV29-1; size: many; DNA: TGCAGCGTCAGACAGGCTCAAGAGACCCAGTACTTC; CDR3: CSVRQAQETQYF
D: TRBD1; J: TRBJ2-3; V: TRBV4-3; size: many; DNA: TGCGCCAGCAGCCAGAGACAGGGATCAGATACGCAGTATTTT; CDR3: CASSQRQGSDTQYF
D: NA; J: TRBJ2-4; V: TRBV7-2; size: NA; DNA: TGTGCCAGCAGCTTAGTACCGGGAGCCAAAAACATTCAGTACTTC; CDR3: CASSLVPGAKNIQYF
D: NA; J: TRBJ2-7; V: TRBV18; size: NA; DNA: TGTGCCAGCTCACCAGCGGGGTCGAGAAGCTCCTACGAGCAGTACTTC; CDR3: CASSPAGSRSSYEQYF
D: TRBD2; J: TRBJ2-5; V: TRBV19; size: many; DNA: TGTGCCAGTAGTAAGTCGGGAGGGGTAGCGGGACCCCAAGAGACCCAGTACTTC; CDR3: CASSKSGGVAGPQETQYF
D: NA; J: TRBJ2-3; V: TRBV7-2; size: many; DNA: TGTGCCAGCAGCGGGGGCGGGAGCACAGATACGCAGTATTTT; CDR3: CASSGGGSTDTQYF
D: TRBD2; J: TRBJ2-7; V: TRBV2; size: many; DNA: TGTGCCAGCAGTGACCCGGGACTAGCGGGAGTTGGGCAGTACTTC; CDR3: CASSDPGLAGVGQYF
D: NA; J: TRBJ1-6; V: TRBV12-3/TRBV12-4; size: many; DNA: TGTGCCAGCAGTTTAGCTGAGCCGGGACTCGGGAATTCACCCCTCCACTTT; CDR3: CASSLAEPGLGNSPLHF
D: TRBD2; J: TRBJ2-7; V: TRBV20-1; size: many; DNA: TGCAGTGTAAGCGGGGTGCCATCCTACGAGCAGTACTTC; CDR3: CSVSGVPSYEQYF
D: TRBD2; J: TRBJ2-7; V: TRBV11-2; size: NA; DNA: TGTGCCAGCAGCTCTCGACTAGCGGGGGGTTGGGACGAGCAGTACTTC; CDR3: CASSSRLAGGWDEQYF
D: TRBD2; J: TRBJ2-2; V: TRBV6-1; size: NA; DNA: TGTGCCAGCAGTGAACGGCCTAGCGGGATCGGGGAGCTGTTTTTT; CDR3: CASSERPSGIGELFF
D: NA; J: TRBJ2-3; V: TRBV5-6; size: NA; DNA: TGTGCCAGCAGCTTGGCGGCAGCTCGAGTCACAGATACGCAGTATTTT; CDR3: CASSLAAARVTDTQYF
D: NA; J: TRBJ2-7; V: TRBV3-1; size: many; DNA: TGTGCCAGCAGCCAATCCTTGAGCTACGAGCAGTACTTC; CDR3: CASSQSLSYEQYF
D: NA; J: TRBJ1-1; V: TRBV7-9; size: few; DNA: TGTGCCAGCAGCTTACCGGGCCGTATCGGCACTGAAGCTTTCTTT; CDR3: CASSLPGRIGTEAFF
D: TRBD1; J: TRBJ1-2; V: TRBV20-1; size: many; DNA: TGCAGTGCAACCGACAGGGGCTCAATGAACACCTTC; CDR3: CSATDRGSMNTF
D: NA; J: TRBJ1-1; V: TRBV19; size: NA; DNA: TGTGCCAGTAGACGAGGGTTCAAGAACACTGAAGCTTTCTTT; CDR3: CASRRGFKNTEAFF
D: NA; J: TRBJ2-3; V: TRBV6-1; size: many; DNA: TGTGCCGCCTCGGCTGCAGATACGCAGTATTTT; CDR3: CAASAADTQYF
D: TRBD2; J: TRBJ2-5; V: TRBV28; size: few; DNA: TGTGCCAGCAGTTCCCAGGGACTAGCGGGAGTAGGAGAGACCCAGTACTTC; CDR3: CASSSQGLAGVGETQYF
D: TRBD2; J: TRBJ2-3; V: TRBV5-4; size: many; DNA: TGTGCCAGCAGCTCTGGGAGGGCCAGCACAGATACGCAGTATTTT; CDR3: CASSSGRASTDTQYF
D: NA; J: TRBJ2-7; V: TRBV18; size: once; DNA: TGTGCCAGCTCCACAGGGATCATGGGCGAGCAGTACTTC; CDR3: CASSTGIMGEQYF
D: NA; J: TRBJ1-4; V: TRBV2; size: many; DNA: TGTGCCAGCATGGGGGGAGGGGCAGCGGATGAAAAACTGTTTTTT; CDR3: CASMGGGAADEKLFF
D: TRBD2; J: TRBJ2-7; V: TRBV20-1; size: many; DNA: TGCAGTGCTAGAGGACTAGCGGAGCTCTACGAGCAGTACTTC; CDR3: CSARGLAELYEQYF
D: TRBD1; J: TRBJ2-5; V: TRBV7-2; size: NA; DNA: TGTGCCAGCAGCTTTCTGGGACAGGGGGCCGAGACCCAGTACTTC; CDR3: CASSFLGQGAETQYF
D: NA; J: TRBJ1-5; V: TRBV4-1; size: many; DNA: TGCGCCAGCAGCCAAGTGGGGCGGGGGGCCAGGCAGCCCCAGCATTTT; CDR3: CASSQVGRGARQPQHF
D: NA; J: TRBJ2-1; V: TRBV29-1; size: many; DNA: TGCAGCGTTGGTCTTCGGCTGAACAATGAGCAGTTCTTC; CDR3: CSVGLRLNNEQFF
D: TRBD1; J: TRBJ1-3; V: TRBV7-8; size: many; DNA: TGTGCCAGCAGCTTACGACAGGGATCTGGAAACACCATATATTTT; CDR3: CASSLRQGSGNTIYF
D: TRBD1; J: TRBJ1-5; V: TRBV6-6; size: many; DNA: TGTGCCAGCAGTTCCCGGGACAGGGGATTGATCGGGCCCCAGCATTTT; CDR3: CASSSRDRGLIGPQHF
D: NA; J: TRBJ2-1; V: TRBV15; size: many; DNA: TGTGCCACCAGCAGGATAGGGGGCTCCTACAATGAGCAGTTCTTC; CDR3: CATSRIGGSYNEQFF
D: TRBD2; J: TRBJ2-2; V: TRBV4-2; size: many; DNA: TGTGCCAGCAGACCGGCTAGCGGGGGGAACACCGGGGAGCTGTTTTTT; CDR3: CASRPASGGNTGELFF
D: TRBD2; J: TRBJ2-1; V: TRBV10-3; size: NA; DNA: TGTGCCATCGCAAGGACTAGCGGGAGTTACAATGAGCAGTTCTTC; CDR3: CAIARTSGSYNEQFF
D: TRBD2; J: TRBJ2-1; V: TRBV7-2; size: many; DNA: TGTGCCAGCAGGGGGGGGAGTTGGGCCTACAATGAGCAGTTCTTC; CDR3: CASRGGSWAYNEQFF
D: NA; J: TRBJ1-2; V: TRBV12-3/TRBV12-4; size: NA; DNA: TGTGCCAGCAGTCCGTATACAGGGTCCTATGGCTACACCTTC; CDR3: CASSPYTGSYGYTF
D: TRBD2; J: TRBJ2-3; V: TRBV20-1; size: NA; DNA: TGCAGTGCTGACTTCTCGGGGGGAGGAGCGGGAGACCGAAGCACAGATACGCAGTATTTT; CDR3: CSADFSGGGAGDRSTDTQYF
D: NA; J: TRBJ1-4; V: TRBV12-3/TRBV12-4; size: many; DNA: TGTGCCAGCAGTTTAGAACGGACAGAACTGTTTTTT; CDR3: CASSLERTELFF
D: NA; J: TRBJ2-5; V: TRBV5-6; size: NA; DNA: TGTGCCAGCAGCGCTTTTCGCCAGAGGGGGGTGGAGGCGACCCAGTACTTC; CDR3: CASSAFRQRGVEATQYF
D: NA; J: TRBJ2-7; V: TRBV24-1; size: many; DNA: TGTGCCACCAGTGATTTTGCCCCGGCGAGCTCCTACGAGCAGTACTTC; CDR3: CATSDFAPASSYEQYF
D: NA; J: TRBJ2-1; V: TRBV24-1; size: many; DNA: TGTGCCACCAGTGATCCGGGACACGGTAACCACAATGAGCAGTTCTTC; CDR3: CATSDPGHGNHNEQFF